This passage covers 26 T cell receptor beta chains from one sample sequenced in a study of Ad26.COV2.S vaccination and SARS-CoV-2 variants. TCRdb's copy holds only in-frame clones and misses some; the assay was immunoSEQ multiplex PCR. The repertoire holds 300,000 to 400,000 clones, 70% to 90% seen once, with roughly 10% in the top ten. Indicated treatment: around 19 received Ad26.COV2.S at low or high dose, single or two shots; about 5 received placebo; per-sample allocation not given. Sample collection was performed on day 63 after the first vaccine or placebo injection. The material was peripheral blood, obtained in a trial of Ad26.COV2.S vaccine versus placebo. All receptors come from a person between 18 and 65 years old who received the Ad26.COV2.S COVID-19 vaccine or a placebo.

The chain joins TRBV4-2 to TRBJ2-6; 14 nucleotides align to TRBD2. CDR1 and CDR2 from the germline V gene are LGHNA and YNFKEQ. The CDR3 has 20 amino acids. J was trimmed by 0 bases and V by 0 bases; bases with no gene match: 4. CDR3 loop: CASSQDLGTSGSSGANVLTF. DNA for the CDR3: TGTGCCAGCAGCCAAGATTTAGGGACTAGCGGGAGCTCTGGGGCCAACGTCCTGACTTTC.

This clone was found once. V usage is TRBV14 and J usage is TRBJ1-6; D not certain. The CDR3 runs to 14 residues. Germline loops: CDR1 SGHDN, CDR2 FVKESK. V was pared by 1 base and J by 7 bases, with 8 bases between. The CDR3 loop is CASSQGGLNSPLHF. Written as DNA, the CDR3 is TGTGCCAGCAGCCAAGGAGGATTGAATTCACCCCTCCACTTT. Drawing the rest from reference TRBV14 and TRBJ1-6, the complete variable domain is EAGVTQFPSHSVIEKGQTVTLRCDPISGHDNLYWYRRVMGKEIKFLLHFVKESKQDESGMPNNRFLAERTGGTYSTLKVQPAELEDSGVYFCASSQGGLNSPLHFGNGTRLTVT.

The V gene is TRBV28, the J gene TRBJ2-1, with 7 bases that match TRBD2. This CDR3 contains 16 residues. Germline V lookup: CDR1 MDHEN, CDR2 SYDVKM. Trimming took 6 bases from V and 4 from J; bases not matched to a gene: 12. CDR3 sequence: CASSPGVLAVYNEQFF. The DNA of the CDR3 is TGTGCCAGCAGCCCAGGAGTCCTAGCGGTATACAATGAGCAGTTCTTC.

The chain is built from TRBV3-1 (or the pseudogene TRBV3-2) and TRBJ2-5; TRBD2 is a possible D gene (6 bases). This CDR3 has 15 amino acids. V was cut by 1 base and J by 1 base, with 10 bases left in between. Germline CDR1 and CDR2: LGHDT and YNNKEL (reference sequence). As DNA, the CDR3 is TGTGCCAGCAGCCAAGTGGGAGGCCTCCAAGAGACCCAGTACTTC. Protein sequence: CASSQVGGLQETQYF.

V is TRBV4-2 and J is TRBJ2-1, with D possibly being TRBD1 (5 bases). This CDR3 is 16 amino acids long. Deletions cut 0 bases from V and 0 bases from J, with 9 bases between. From germline, CDR1 is LGHNA and CDR2 YNFKEQ. The CDR3 sequence is CASSQDGASSYNEQFF. The CDR3 DNA is TGTGCCAGCAGCCAAGATGGGGCCAGCTCCTACAATGAGCAGTTCTTC.

CDR3 nucleotide sequence: TGTGCCAGTACCACAGACAGGGGCAATGAGCAGTTCTTC. Its translation is CASTTDRGNEQFF. The J gene is TRBJ2-1, the V gene TRBV10-3, with 8 nucleotides matching TRBD1. Germline values: CDR1 ENHRY, CDR2 SYGVKD. V dropped 10 bases and J dropped 6; count of bases not matched to a gene: 8. The CDR3 is made up of 13 amino acids.

The rearrangement links TRBV19 to TRBJ2-7; D may be TRBD1 (6 bases). The CDR3 runs to 15 residues. CDR1 LNHDA and CDR2 SQIVND come from the germline V gene (reference sequence). Between the trimmed V and J ends, which lost 4 bases and 6 bases, there was a span of 19 bases. CDR3 DNA sequence: TGTGCCAGTAGTAACTCAGACAGGCCATCGAGCGAGCAGTACTTC. Residues: CASSNSDRPSSEQYF.

This clone was detected only a few times. The rearrangement uses TRBV7-9 and TRBJ1-6; no definite D call. The germline V gene has CDR1 SEHNR and CDR2 FQNEAQ (reference sequence). CDR3 length: 15 residues. V lost 5 bases and J 7 bases, leaving 15 bases between the germline ends. The CDR3 spells CASSRSQALNSPLHF. CDR3 in DNA: TGTGCCAGCAGCCGGAGTCAGGCGCTAAATTCACCCCTCCACTTT. Drawing the rest from reference TRBV7-9 and TRBJ1-6, the complete variable domain is DTGVSQNPRHKITKRGQNVTFRCDPISEHNRLYWYRQTLGQGPEFLTYFQNEAQLEKSRLLSDRFSAERPKGSFSTLEIQRTEQGDSAMYLCASSRSQALNSPLHFGNGTRLTVT.

J is TRBJ2-5 and V is TRBV5-5; D is uncertain. V was trimmed by 1 base and J by 5 bases, leaving 6 bases between them. Germline V gene sequence: CDR1 SGHKS, CDR2 YYEKEE (reference sequence). The CDR3 length is 12 residues. This CDR3 reads CASSLNSETQYF. CDR3 nucleotide sequence: TGTGCCAGCAGCTTGAACTCGGAGACCCAGTACTTC.

The chain combines TRBV5-1 with TRBJ2-1; D uncertain. This CDR3 contains 14 residues. CDR1 is SGHRS and CDR2 is YFSETQ in the germline V gene. V lost 0 bases, J lost 6 bases, and 10 bases lay in between. CDR3 protein: CASSLGAFVNEQFF. The DNA for the CDR3 is TGCGCCAGCAGCTTGGGGGCCTTTGTCAATGAGCAGTTCTTC.

The chain carries TRBV4-1 and TRBJ2-2; D perhaps matches TRBD2 (5 bases). Germline loops: CDR1 MGHRA, CDR2 YSYEKL. V gave up 4 bases and J gave up 4 bases, with 10 bases separating them. The CDR3 contains 14 residues. The CDR3 loop is CASSLERFTGELFF. CDR3 nucleotide sequence: TGCGCCAGCAGCCTCGAGCGGTTCACCGGGGAGCTGTTTTTT.

This chain joins TRBV15 and TRBJ1-1, with no clear D. Germline V gene sequence: CDR1 LNHNV, CDR2 YYDKDF (reference sequence). V shed 1 base and J shed 1 base, with 13 bases lying between them. The CDR3 loop spans 16 amino acids. CDR3 bases: TGTGCCACCAGCAGAGTTCGGACCCCCAGGAACACTGAAGCTTTCTTT. It codes for CATSRVRTPRNTEAFF.

This sequence joins TRBV4-3 and TRBJ1-1; TRBD1 is a possible D gene (6 bases). The CDR3 runs 14 residues. V lost 4 bases, J lost 5 bases, and 14 bases lay in between. The V gene's germline CDR1 is LGHNA and CDR2 YSLEER. The CDR3 here is CASSPTLGGTEAFF. In DNA form, the CDR3 reads TGCGCCAGCAGCCCAACCCTAGGGGGAACTGAAGCTTTCTTT.

The count of this clone is one. This chain connects TRBV19 to TRBJ2-7; unclear D gene. Trimming took off 5 bases at V and 5 bases at J, with 13 bases between the two ends. The CDR3 contains 13 residues. From germline, CDR1 is LNHDA and CDR2 SQIVND (reference sequence). As DNA, the CDR3 is TGTGCCAGTAGTTCAAGGGTGGGGAACGAGCAGTACTTC. Its protein is CASSSRVGNEQYF. The variable domain in full, completed from reference TRBV19 and TRBJ2-7, reads DGGITQSPKYLFRKEGQNVTLSCEQNLNHDAMYWYRQDPGQGLRLIYYSQIVNDFQKGDIAEGYSVSREKKESFPLTVTSAQKNPTAFYLCASSSRVGNEQYFGPGTRLTVT.

This clone was observed a single time. The J gene is TRBJ1-1, the V gene TRBV7-9, with unresolved D. This CDR3 has 13 residues. Germline V gene lookup returns CDR1 SEHNR and CDR2 FQNEAQ (reference sequence). V lost 7 bases and J 0 bases, leaving 9 bases between the germline ends. The CDR3 loop is CASTLQMNTEAFF. The CDR3 bases are TGTGCCAGCACCTTGCAGATGAACACTGAAGCTTTCTTT.

The chain recombines TRBV24-1 with TRBJ2-7; TRBD1 agrees at 11 bases. The germline gives CDR1 KGHDR, CDR2 SFDVKD. This CDR3 has 15 residues. V dropped 5 bases and J dropped 2; count of bases not matched to a gene: 4. CDR3 DNA sequence: TGTGCCACCAGTGCCTCGGACAGGGGGCCCTACGAGCAGTACTTC. This sequence encodes CATSASDRGPYEQYF.

The sample holds a few counts of this clone. The chain combines TRBV7-3 with TRBJ2-7, with 14 bases matching TRBD2. Per germline, CDR1 SGHTA and CDR2 FQGTGA. This CDR3 contains 14 residues. Trimming took 4 bases from V and 7 from J; bases not matched to a gene: 3. CDR3 in DNA: TGTGCCAGCAGCTCCGGACTAGCGGGAGGAGAGCAGTACTTC. Translation: CASSSGLAGGEQYF.

This clone was picked up a small number of times. V is TRBV28 and J is TRBJ1-5, with D perhaps matching TRBD1 (5 bases). CDR3 length equals 13 residues. V lost 9 bases and J 2 bases, leaving 11 bases between the germline ends. Germline V lookup: CDR1 MDHEN, CDR2 SYDVKM. This chain's CDR3 is CASNTGGNQPQHF. The CDR3 bases are TGTGCCAGTAATACGGGGGGCAATCAGCCCCAGCATTTT.

This sequence joins TRBV20-1 and TRBJ1-6; the match to TRBD1 covers 8 bases. Per germline, CDR1 DFQATT and CDR2 SNEGSKA (reference sequence). This CDR3 comprises 11 residues. Trimming removed 0 bases from V and 17 bases from J; junction bases left unmatched: 3. CDR3 in amino acids: CSARDYRGFHF. The CDR3 nucleotides are TGCAGTGCTAGAGATTACAGGGGGTTCCACTTT.

This clone occurred once. The J gene is TRBJ2-7, the V gene TRBV5-1; D is ambiguous. With 1 base removed from V and 2 bases from J, the gap between germline ends came to 7 bases. Germline V gives CDR1 SGHRS, CDR2 YFSETQ. There are 13 residues in the CDR3. In DNA form, the CDR3 reads TGCGCCAGCAGCTTGATGGGCACCTACGAGCAGTACTTC. Amino acids: CASSLMGTYEQYF.

The CDR3 DNA sequence: TGTGCCAGCAGCCGCTCAGGTGCGGGGGCCAACGTCCTGACTTTC. Its translation: CASSRSGAGANVLTF. V is TRBV28 and J is TRBJ2-6; D is ambiguous. This CDR3 is built from 15 residues. The V gene's germline CDR1 is MDHEN and CDR2 SYDVKM. V was cut by 6 bases and J by 4 bases, with 13 bases left in between.

The rearrangement joins TRBV4-1 to TRBJ2-7; D is ambiguous. The CDR3 has 13 residues. Looked up from germline, CDR1 is MGHRA and CDR2 is YSYEKL. V gave up 4 bases and J gave up 3 bases, with 10 bases separating them. CDR3 loop: CASSLIQDYEQYF. The DNA for the CDR3 is TGCGCCAGCAGCCTCATTCAGGACTACGAGCAGTACTTC.

This chain links TRBV10-3 with TRBJ1-5; D is ambiguous. The germline V gene encodes CDR1 ENHRY and CDR2 SYGVKD. The CDR3 is made up of 14 amino acids. V was trimmed by 3 bases and J by 4 bases, leaving 10 bases between them. CDR3 in amino acids: CAISDSLGNQPQHF. CDR3 bases: TGTGCCATCAGTGACAGCCTAGGGAATCAGCCCCAGCATTTT.

This chain joins TRBV5-1 and TRBJ2-2, with 8 bases that match TRBD1. Trimming removed 0 bases from V and 4 bases from J; junction bases left unmatched: 5. Germline-derived CDR1 and CDR2 are SGHRS and YFSETQ. This CDR3 spans 16 amino acids. CDR3 coding DNA: TGCGCCAGCAGCTTGGGCCAGGGGGCCTCCACCGGGGAGCTGTTTTTT. This sequence encodes CASSLGQGASTGELFF.

As regards this clone: Other DNA sequences in the same sample also yield this CDR3. V usage is TRBV18 and J usage is TRBJ2-1, with D hard to call. The CDR3 runs 13 residues. From germline, CDR1 is KGHSH and CDR2 LQKENI. The germline V and J ends were trimmed by 3 bases and 6 bases, with 9 bases remaining between them. This chain's CDR3 is CASSPRSSNEQFF. The CDR3 nucleotides read TGTGCCAGCTCACCCCGTTCGAGCAATGAGCAGTTCTTC.

V is TRBV5-1 and J is TRBJ2-3; D call uncertain. The germline V gene has CDR1 SGHRS and CDR2 YFSETQ. The CDR3 is 14 amino acids. V lost 0 bases and J 3 bases, leaving 8 bases between the germline ends. Here the CDR3 DNA reads TGCGCCAGCAGCTTGGATTCGACAACAGATACGCAGTATTTT. Translating it yields CASSLDSTTDTQYF.